This T cell receptor beta chain was identified in a study of T cell clonality in common variable immunodeficiency. Germline loops: CDR1 SGHKS, CDR2 YYEKEE (reference sequence). The CDR3 covers 13 residues. CVID and control samples used equivalent genomic DNA input. Measured with immunoSEQ multiplex PCR; TCRdb has only the in-frame clones, and not every one. This sample comprises about 28,000 clones, none seen once only. This clone was seen at least ten times. As yet, its antigen is unknown. The read ends 3 residues early relative to the CDR3; the germline J gene fills the gap. General study points: Compared with controls, CVID subjects had fewer shared TCRbeta clones. CVID subjects showed higher TCRbeta clonality than healthy controls.

The chain recombines TRBV5-5 with TRBJ1-2; the D is unclear. The source is a person aged 18 to 69 in good health. The source material was peripheral blood mononuclear cells. The CDR3 here is CASSLGGARGYTF. The part of the CDR3 DNA that was read is TGTGCCAGCAGCTTGGGTGGAGCGAGGGGC.